The 17 T cell receptor beta chains reported below all come from one sample, sequenced in a study of T cell changes during pregnancy in multiple sclerosis (dated by TCRdb to between 2018 and 2021). Library preparation employed the immunoSEQ multiplex PCR assay. The table comes from immuneACCESS by way of TCRdb, which keeps in-frame sequences with V and J called. Part of the clones is missing from these tables; in studies checked, under half for an unresolved V gene and the rest for unknown reasons. The sample includes about 40,000 clones, with about 91% observed a single time. Around 0.73% of the sample belongs to the ten largest clones. This sample comprised CD4+ T cells from peripheral blood mononuclear cells, obtained before pregnancy. Source of these receptors: a female donor with multiple sclerosis, enrolled in a pregnancy study.

The chain links TRBV4-2 to TRBJ2-7; D is undetermined. The CDR3 has 11 residues. From germline, CDR1 is LGHNA and CDR2 YNFKEQ. Between the trimmed V and J ends, which lost 0 bases and 7 bases, there was a span of 4 bases. This CDR3 is CASSQDREQYF. The CDR3 DNA is TGTGCCAGCAGCCAAGATCGGGAGCAGTACTTC.

J is TRBJ2-1 and V is TRBV5-1, with TRBD2 matching 9 bases. J lost 3 bases, V lost 1 base, and 2 bases had no gene match. From germline, CDR1 is SGHRS and CDR2 YFSETQ. The CDR3 spans 15 residues. The DNA of the CDR3 is TGCGCCAGCAGCTTGACTAGCGGGCTCTACAATGAGCAGTTCTTC. It is translated as CASSLTSGLYNEQFF. Supplemented by reference TRBV5-1 and TRBJ2-1, the full variable domain reads KAGVTQTPRYLIKTRGQQVTLSCSPISGHRSVSWYQQTPGQGLQFLFEYFSETQRNKGNFPGRFSGRQFSNSRSEMNVSTLELGDSALYLCASSLTSGLYNEQFFGPGTRLTVL.

This clone was observed a single time. CDR3 region: CASSLRAWTSGVDTQYF. As DNA, the CDR3 is TGTGCCAGCAGCTTGAGAGCGTGGACTAGCGGGGTAGATACGCAGTATTTT. The chain links TRBV5-6 to TRBJ2-3; TRBD2 agrees at 12 bases. The CDR3 runs to 17 residues. V shed 1 base, J shed 5 bases, and the junction held 8 bases outside the gene matches. Germline V gene sequence: CDR1 SGHDT, CDR2 YYEEEE.

The chain uses TRBV4-3 and TRBJ2-3; D is uncertain. The germline CDR1 and CDR2 sequences are LGHNA and YSLEER. The CDR3 runs 13 residues. Trimming left V 8 bases short and J 2 bases short, with 11 bases between. Here the CDR3 reads CASALEVTDTQYF. The DNA for the CDR3 is TGCGCCAGCGCTCTAGAGGTCACAGATACGCAGTATTTT.

This sequence joins TRBV12-2 and TRBJ2-1; the D call TRBD1 from the table was never checked on the DNA. TRBV12-2 is recorded as a pseudogene. This CDR3 comprises 15 residues. The CDR3 coding sequence is TGTGCAAGTCGCTTAAACTGGACAGGATACAATGAGCAGTTCTTC. Translating it yields CASRLNWTGYNEQFF.

This clone was seen only once. The gene calls are TRBV7-2 and TRBJ2-7; perhaps TRBD2 as D (6 bases). Trimming stripped 4 bases from V and 3 bases from J, with 7 bases between. CDR1 and CDR2 (germline): SGHTA, FQGNSA. The CDR3 totals 12 residues. Here the CDR3 DNA reads TGTGCCAGCAGCTCGACTAGCTACGAGCAGTACTTC. Translation gives CASSSTSYEQYF. The entire variable domain, with the rest obtained from reference TRBV7-2 and TRBJ2-7, is as follows: GAGVSQSPSNKVTEKGKDVELRCDPISGHTALYWYRQSLGQGLEFLIYFQGNSAPDKSGLPSDRFSAERTGGSVSTLTIQRTQQEDSAVYLCASSSTSYEQYFGPGTRLTVT.

The chain carries TRBV6-5 and TRBJ1-1; possible D gene TRBD1, 6 bases. CDR1 and CDR2 from the germline V gene are MNHEY and SVGAGI. The CDR3 loop spans 14 amino acids. Between the trimmed V and J ends, which lost 11 bases and 4 bases, there was a span of 20 bases. The CDR3 spells CAAGAPGWRTEAFF. The CDR3 DNA is TGTGCCGCGGGGGCCCCGGGTTGGCGCACTGAAGCTTTCTTT.

V is TRBV5-1 and J is TRBJ2-7, with TRBD2 matching over 9 bases. The CDR3 is made up of 14 amino acids. Unmatched junction bases numbered 9, after V lost 6 bases and J lost 5 bases. Germline V lookup: CDR1 SGHRS, CDR2 YFSETQ. The CDR3 region is CASNPTSGLNEQYF. In nucleotides, the CDR3 is TGCGCCAGCAACCCCACTAGCGGGTTGAACGAGCAGTACTTC.

The chain employs TRBV7-9 and TRBJ2-2; unclear D gene. The V gene lost 0 bases and the J gene lost 4 bases, with 9 bases spanning the gap. CDR3 size: 15 residues. Germline CDR1 SEHNR, CDR2 FQNEAQ (reference sequence). CDR3 DNA sequence: TGTGCCAGCAGCTTAGCCCTGTCCGGCACCGGGGAGCTGTTTTTT. Residues: CASSLALSGTGELFF.

V and J are TRBV10-2 and TRBJ1-2; 9 bases align to TRBD1. V lost 6 bases to trimming and J lost 4 bases; unmatched junction nucleotides: 3. Germline lookup yields CDR1 WSHSY and CDR2 SAAADI. This CDR3 has 13 residues. CDR3 in amino acids: CASRGQGAYGYTF. For the CDR3, the DNA is TGCGCCAGCAGGGGACAGGGAGCCTATGGCTACACCTTC.

The rearrangement links TRBV19 to TRBJ2-7, with D maybe TRBD2 (6 bases). Germline V gene lookup returns CDR1 LNHDA and CDR2 SQIVND (reference sequence). The CDR3 runs 14 residues. Trimming left V 5 bases short and J 2 bases short, with 13 bases between. The CDR3 DNA reads TGTGCCAGTAGTCGGGAGACACCAACCTACGAGCAGTACTTC. This sequence encodes CASSRETPTYEQYF.

This clone was seen a handful of times. The genes are TRBV6-5 and TRBJ2-7, with 7 bases fitting TRBD1. This CDR3 has 16 residues. J was trimmed by 0 bases and V by 4 bases; bases with no gene match: 9. Germline V gene data show CDR1 as MNHEY and CDR2 as SVGAGI. In nucleotides, the CDR3 is TGTGCCAGCAGTTCCTCCGGGACAGTTATCTCCTACGAGCAGTACTTC. It translates to CASSSSGTVISYEQYF.

V usage is TRBV4-2 and J usage is TRBJ1-4; 7 nucleotides line up with TRBD1. Unmatched junction bases numbered 5, after V lost 1 base and J lost 6 bases. CDR1 LGHNA and CDR2 YNFKEQ come from the germline V gene. The CDR3 has 15 amino acids. The CDR3 here is CASSQAGGGDEKLFF. The DNA of the CDR3 is TGTGCCAGCAGCCAAGCCGGAGGGGGCGATGAAAAACTGTTTTTT.

In DNA form, the CDR3 reads TGTGCCAGCAGCAAAACTAGCGGGGAGAACACCGGGGAGCTGTTTTTT. It encodes CASSKTSGENTGELFF. This chain connects TRBV9 to TRBJ2-2; 10 bases fit TRBD2. The CDR3 sequence is 16 residues long. After removal of 4 bases from V and 1 base from J, the junction contained 4 bases not matched to a gene. The germline V gene has CDR1 SGDLS and CDR2 YYNGEE.

The rearrangement uses TRBV5-8 and TRBJ1-1; TRBD1 might be the D (5 bases). Trimming shortened V by 0 bases and J by 5 bases, and 8 bases separated the two germline ends. Per the germline V gene, CDR1 is SGHTS and CDR2 is YDEGEE. CDR3 size: 13 residues. The CDR3 DNA follows: TGTGCCAGCAGCTTGGTCCGGGGGACTGAAGCTTTCTTT. It codes for CASSLVRGTEAFF.

V and J are TRBV29-1 and TRBJ1-2; D gene unclear. The CDR3 has 12 amino acids. V shed 3 bases and J shed 4 bases, with 9 bases lying between them. Germline CDR1 and CDR2: SQVTM and ANQGSEA. The CDR3, as DNA: TGCAGCGTTGATAGCGACACCTATGGCTACACCTTC. Its translation is CSVDSDTYGYTF.

This rearrangement joins TRBV28 to TRBJ2-7; tentative D call: TRBD1 (5 bases). The ends were cut back, 6 bases at V and 3 bases at J, with 12 bases in the middle. The length of the CDR3 is 13 residues. Germline V gives CDR1 MDHEN, CDR2 SYDVKM. The DNA of the CDR3 is TGTGCCAGCAGAGCGATGGGGCTCTACGAGCAGTACTTC. As protein: CASRAMGLYEQYF.